Described below is a single T cell receptor beta chain sequence and its context. Its antigen has not been determined. Base qualities are not recorded, but no much larger clone differs from it by a single base. This sample is drawn from a study of blood T cell repertoires in COVID-19 (TCRdb year 2020). About the study as a whole: The collaborator samples originated in the United States, Italy and Spain and spanned the acute and convalescent phases of COVID-19. Samples were obtained from the ongoing ImmuneRACE study (first 160 participants) and from about 1,300 subjects provided by 6 global collaborators. The sample metadata nearly always contained a de-identified subject ID, COVID-19 status, age in years and sex. The prospective study material was composed of cDNA or gDNA derived from T cells, B-cell-depleted T cells, or PBMCs. A freely available public database, intended as a resource for researchers studying the immune response to SARS-CoV-2, is where the repertoires were released. The dataset comprised deeply sampled blood TCRbeta repertoires from subjects exposed to, actively infected with, or recovered from COVID-19. Where available, HLA class I and class II types were taken from metadata supplied by the sample provider and were not determined by assay-based typing.

Each collaborating institution followed its own protocols to collect whole blood in K2EDTA tubes. For TCRbeta analysis, collaborator samples were shipped as frozen whole blood, as isolated PBMCs, or as DNA extracted from either sample type. Trimming removed 5 bases from V and 4 bases from J; the gene matches leave 6 bases unexplained. The CDR3 holds 14 amino acids from the cysteine to the phenylalanine. Only CDR3 DNA remains: 42 bases, in frame from the first base. Taken from the germline V gene (reference sequence), the CDR1 and CDR2 loops are SEHNR and FQNEAQ. Points the paper makes about the study in general: The quantity of clinical and demographic metadata differed by source and by participant and was supplied without curation.

The immunoSEQ Assay, a bias-controlled multiplex PCR, was used to amplify TCRbeta CDR3 regions from genomic DNA. On the study's bioinformatics: Nucleated cell counts per sample were estimated from amplification of reference gene primers within the assay. Sequence reads were collapsed and filtered to measure the absolute abundance of every unique TCRbeta CDR3 rearrangement. For each sample, productive Simpson clonality was calculated as the square root of Simpson's diversity index across productive rearrangements. Imported from immuneACCESS, the table was reduced by TCRdb to in-frame sequences with V and J called. These copies leave out some clones; in studies compared against another copy, an unresolved V gene accounts for under half, and the cause of the remainder is not known. The V and J calls and clone size come from that table; D and trimming were worked out from the DNA. The sample table shows more than 300,000 clones, and roughly 83% are seen once. The ten largest clonotypes hold around 1.5% of the sample.

The V and J segments used are TRBV7-9 and TRBJ2-3, and 7 junctional nucleotides match TRBD1. The TCR sequence derives from a woman between 45 and 60 years old with acute or convalescent COVID-19. The sequencing input was peripheral blood. CDR3 loop: CASSRQGPPDTQYF. The DNA sequence reads TGTGCCAGCAGCCGACAGGGCCCCCCAGATACGCAGTATTTT.